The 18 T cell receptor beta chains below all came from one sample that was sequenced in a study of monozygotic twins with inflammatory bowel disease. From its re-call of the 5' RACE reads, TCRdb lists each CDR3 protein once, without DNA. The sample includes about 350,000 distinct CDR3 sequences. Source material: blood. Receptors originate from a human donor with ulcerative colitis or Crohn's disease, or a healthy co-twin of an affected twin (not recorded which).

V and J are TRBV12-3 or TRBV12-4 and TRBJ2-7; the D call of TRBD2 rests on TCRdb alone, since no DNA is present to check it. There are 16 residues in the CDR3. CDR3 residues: CASSQWPTRNRYEQYF.

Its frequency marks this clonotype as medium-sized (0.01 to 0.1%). The CDR3: CASSLTGVAYGYTF. The V call is TRBV6-6, the J call TRBJ1-2; the D call from TCRdb, TRBD1, cannot be confirmed without DNA. The CDR3 runs 14 residues. Germline assignment: CDR1 MNHNY and CDR2 SVGAGI (reference sequence).

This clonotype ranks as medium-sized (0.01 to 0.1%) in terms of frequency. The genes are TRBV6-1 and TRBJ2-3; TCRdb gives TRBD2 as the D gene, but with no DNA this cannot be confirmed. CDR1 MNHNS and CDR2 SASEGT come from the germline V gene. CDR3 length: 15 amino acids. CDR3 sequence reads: CASSELAGGPDTQYF.

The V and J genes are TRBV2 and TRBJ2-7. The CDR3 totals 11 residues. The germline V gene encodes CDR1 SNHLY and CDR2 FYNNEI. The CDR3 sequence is CASSLSSEQYF.

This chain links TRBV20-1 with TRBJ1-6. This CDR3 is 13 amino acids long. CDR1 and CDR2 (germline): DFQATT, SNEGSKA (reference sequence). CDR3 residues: CSARSWRISPLHF.

CDR3 residues: CSVKTQGAGTEAFF. The chain uses TRBV29-1 and TRBJ1-1; TCRdb reports TRBD1, a call that lacks DNA to check it against. This CDR3 contains 14 residues. Looked up from germline, CDR1 is SQVTM and CDR2 is ANQGSEA.

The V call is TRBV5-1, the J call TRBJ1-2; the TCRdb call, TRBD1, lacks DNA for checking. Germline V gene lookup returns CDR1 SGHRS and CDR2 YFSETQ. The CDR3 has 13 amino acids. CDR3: CAGRQGLDYGYTF.

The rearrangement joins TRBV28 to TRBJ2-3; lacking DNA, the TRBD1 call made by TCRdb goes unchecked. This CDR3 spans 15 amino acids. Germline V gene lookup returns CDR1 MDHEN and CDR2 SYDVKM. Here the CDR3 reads CASSSGRDRRDTQYF.

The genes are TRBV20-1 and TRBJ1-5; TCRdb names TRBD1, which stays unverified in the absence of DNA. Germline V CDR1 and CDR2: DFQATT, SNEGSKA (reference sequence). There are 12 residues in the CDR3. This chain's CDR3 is CSAGTGGQPQHF.

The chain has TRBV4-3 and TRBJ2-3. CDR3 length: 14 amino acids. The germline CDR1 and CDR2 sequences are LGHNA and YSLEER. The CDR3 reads CASSQGLEADTQYF.

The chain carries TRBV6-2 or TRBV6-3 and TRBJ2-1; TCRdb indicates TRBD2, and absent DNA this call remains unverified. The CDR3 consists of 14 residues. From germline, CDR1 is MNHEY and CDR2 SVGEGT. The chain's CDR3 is CASSPTSATNEQFF.

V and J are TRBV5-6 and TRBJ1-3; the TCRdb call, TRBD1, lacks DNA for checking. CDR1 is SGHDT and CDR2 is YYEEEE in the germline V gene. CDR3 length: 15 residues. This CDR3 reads CASSPGTGDGNTIYF.

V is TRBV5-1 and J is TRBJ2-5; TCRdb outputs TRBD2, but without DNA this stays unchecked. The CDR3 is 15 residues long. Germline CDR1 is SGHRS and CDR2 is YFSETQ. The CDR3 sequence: CASSWLAAGSETQYF.

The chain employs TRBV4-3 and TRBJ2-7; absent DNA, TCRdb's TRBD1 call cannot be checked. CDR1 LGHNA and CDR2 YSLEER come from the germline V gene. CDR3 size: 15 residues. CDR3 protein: CASSHRTGGAYEQYF.

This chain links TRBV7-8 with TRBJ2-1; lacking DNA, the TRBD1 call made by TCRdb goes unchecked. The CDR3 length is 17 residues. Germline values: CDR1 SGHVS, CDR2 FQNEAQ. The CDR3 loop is CASSPRGWVTSEDEQFF.

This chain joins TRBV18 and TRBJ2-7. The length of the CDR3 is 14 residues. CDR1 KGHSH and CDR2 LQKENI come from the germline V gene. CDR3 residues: CASSPGTTLGEQYF.

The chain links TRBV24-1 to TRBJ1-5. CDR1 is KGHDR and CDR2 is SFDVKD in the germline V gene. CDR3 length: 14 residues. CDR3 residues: CATSDRGMDQPQHF.

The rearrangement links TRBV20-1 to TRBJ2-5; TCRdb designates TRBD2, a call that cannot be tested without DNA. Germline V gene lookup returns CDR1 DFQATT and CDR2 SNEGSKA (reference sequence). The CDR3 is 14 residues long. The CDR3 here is CSATSGGASETQYF.